This T cell receptor beta chain was observed in a study of CD8 T cells in ankylosing spondylitis. Whole-study results and caveats: What appeared characteristic of ankylosing spondylitis blood was a TCR beta motif of eight highly homologous variants.

On this clonotype itself: Its matching antigen is unknown.

Each TCR beta library was made by quantitative 5'-RACE that incorporated molecular barcodes. Using its own MiXCR run on the 5' RACE reads, TCRdb lists one record per CDR3 protein. This table holds about 480,000 distinct CDR3 sequences, roughly 17% found once. The germline CDR1 and CDR2 sequences are LGHDT and YNNKEL (reference sequence). V shed 2 bases, J shed 4 bases, and the junction held 5 bases outside the gene matches. This CDR3 has 15 amino acids. The sequence was collected from a male donor with ankylosing spondylitis. The material sequenced was blood, either unsorted or a sorted T cell fraction (not recorded which). The chain employs TRBV3-1 and TRBJ1-2, with 9 positions matching TRBD1. The CDR3 region has the DNA TGTGCCAGCAGCCAATGGGACAGGGATATCTATGGCTACACCTTC. It yields the protein CASSQWDRDIYGYTF. The full variable domain, its missing parts supplied by reference TRBV3-1 and TRBJ1-2, is DTAVSQTPKYLVTQMGNDKSIKCEQNLGHDTMYWYKQDSKKFLKIMFSYNNKELIINETVPNRFSPKSPDKAHLNLHINSLELGDSAVYFCASSQWDRDIYGYTFGSGTRLTVV.